One and the same sample provided the 2 T cell receptor beta chains below, sequenced in a study of shared clonotypes between healthy human individuals (dated by TCRdb to 2019 to 2021). The library was obtained by the immunoSEQ multiplex PCR assay. Here the immuneACCESS table is served through TCRdb, limited to in-frame sequences with V and J called. Missing clones are a known gap in these copies; in checked studies unresolved V genes cover under half, and the rest lacks a known reason. The sample table lists around 2.5 million clones, approximately 93% of them with a count of one. Jointly, the top ten make up roughly 0.36% of the sample. Sequencing used naive CD4+ T cells from PBMCs. Taken with the paper, the label for cell subset or site translates to: CD45RA+ positively selected. Receptors originate from a young man in good health. Some clones in this sample may be carry-over from other donors' samples.

This chain connects TRBV28 to TRBJ2-1; D remains ambiguous. The V gene's germline CDR1 is MDHEN and CDR2 SYDVKM. Trimming took 5 bases from V and 0 from J, leaving 11 bases between them. The CDR3 extends over 15 amino acids. DNA of the CDR3: TGTGCCAGCAGTCGAAGCCAAGTCTCCTACAATGAGCAGTTCTTC. Encoded protein: CASSRSQVSYNEQFF.

There are a few counts of this clone. This chain uses TRBV2 with TRBJ1-3; D ambiguous. The V gene lost 6 bases and the J gene lost 6 bases, with 6 bases spanning the gap. Germline V CDR1 and CDR2: SNHLY, FYNNEI. The CDR3 has 11 residues. DNA of the CDR3: TGTGCCAGCAGCCTAGTAAACACCATATATTTT. Protein: CASSLVNTIYF.